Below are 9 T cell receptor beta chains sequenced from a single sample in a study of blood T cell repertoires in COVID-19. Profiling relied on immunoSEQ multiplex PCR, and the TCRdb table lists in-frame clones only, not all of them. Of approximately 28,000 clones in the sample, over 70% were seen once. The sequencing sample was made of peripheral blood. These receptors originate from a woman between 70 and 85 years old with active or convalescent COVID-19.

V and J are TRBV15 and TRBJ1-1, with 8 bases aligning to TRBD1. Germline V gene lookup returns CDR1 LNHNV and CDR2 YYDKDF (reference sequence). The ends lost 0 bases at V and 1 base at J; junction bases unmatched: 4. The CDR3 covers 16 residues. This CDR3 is CATSRDRDRRNTEAFF. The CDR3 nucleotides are TGTGCCACCAGCAGAGATAGGGACAGGAGGAACACTGAAGCTTTCTTT.

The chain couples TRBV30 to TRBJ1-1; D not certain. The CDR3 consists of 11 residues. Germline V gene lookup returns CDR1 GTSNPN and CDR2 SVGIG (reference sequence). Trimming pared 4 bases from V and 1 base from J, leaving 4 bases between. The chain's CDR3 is CAWNRNTEAFF. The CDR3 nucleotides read TGTGCCTGGAATAGGAACACTGAAGCTTTCTTT.

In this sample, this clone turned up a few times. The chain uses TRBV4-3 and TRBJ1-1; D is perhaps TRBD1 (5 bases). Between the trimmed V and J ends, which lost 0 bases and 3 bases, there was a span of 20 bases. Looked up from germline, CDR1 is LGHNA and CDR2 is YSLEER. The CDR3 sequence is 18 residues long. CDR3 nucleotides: TGCGCCAGCAGCCAAGAGTTGGGGGGTGGAGGTTGGGACACTGAAGCTTTCTTT. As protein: CASSQELGGGGWDTEAFF.

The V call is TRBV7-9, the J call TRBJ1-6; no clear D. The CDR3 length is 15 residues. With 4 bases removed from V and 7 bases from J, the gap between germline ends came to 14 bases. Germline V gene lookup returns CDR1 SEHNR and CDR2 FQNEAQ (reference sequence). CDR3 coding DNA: TGTGCCAGCAGCTCCGGACCTTCGGGGAATTCACCCCTCCACTTT. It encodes CASSSGPSGNSPLHF.

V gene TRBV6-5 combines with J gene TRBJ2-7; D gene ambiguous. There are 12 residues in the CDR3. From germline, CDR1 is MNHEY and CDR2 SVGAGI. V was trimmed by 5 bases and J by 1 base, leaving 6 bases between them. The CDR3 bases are TGTGCCAGCAGTAGCAGGTCCTACGAGCAGTACTTC. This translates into CASSSRSYEQYF.

The CDR3 is CASSRRNTEAFF. CDR3 DNA sequence: TGCGCCAGCAGCCGCAGGAACACTGAAGCTTTCTTT. The chain employs TRBV4-1 and TRBJ1-1; D not resolved. The germline V and J ends were trimmed by 4 bases and 1 base, with 4 bases remaining between them. The CDR3 is made up of 12 amino acids. Germline V gene lookup returns CDR1 MGHRA and CDR2 YSYEKL.

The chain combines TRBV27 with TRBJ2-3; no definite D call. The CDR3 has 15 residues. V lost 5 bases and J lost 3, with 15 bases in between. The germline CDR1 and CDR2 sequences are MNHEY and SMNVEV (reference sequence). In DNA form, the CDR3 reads TGTGCCAGCAGTATAGCTACTGCTGGGACAGATACGCAGTATTTT. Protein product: CASSIATAGTDTQYF.

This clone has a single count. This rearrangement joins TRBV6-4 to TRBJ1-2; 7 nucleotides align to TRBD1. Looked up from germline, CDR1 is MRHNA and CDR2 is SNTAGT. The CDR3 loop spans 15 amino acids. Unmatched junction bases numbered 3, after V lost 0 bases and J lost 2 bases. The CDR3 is CASSDSGTANYGYTF. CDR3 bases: TGTGCCAGCAGTGACTCAGGGACAGCGAACTATGGCTACACCTTC.

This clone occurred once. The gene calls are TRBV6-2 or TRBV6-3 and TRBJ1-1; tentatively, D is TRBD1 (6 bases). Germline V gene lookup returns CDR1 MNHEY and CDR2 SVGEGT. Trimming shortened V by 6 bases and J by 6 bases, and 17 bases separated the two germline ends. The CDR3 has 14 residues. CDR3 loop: CASSSTGRGSEAFF. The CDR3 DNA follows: TGTGCCAGCAGCTCTACAGGGAGGGGTTCTGAAGCTTTCTTT.